The clone carrying this TCR beta chain occurred a few times. The data were taken from a study of blood T cell repertoires in COVID-19. As for the study in general: Samples came from the United States, Italy and Spain, spanning acute and convalescent COVID-19. PBMCs, B-cell-depleted T cells, or T cells provided the cDNA or gDNA that made up the material.

The trim removed 5 bases at V and 5 bases at J, leaving 9 bases unmatched. The germline CDR1 and CDR2 sequences are SGHVS and FNYEAQ. The CDR3 is 14 amino acids. In the study's own analysis: Amplification from reference gene primers served as the basis for estimated nucleated cell counts. Sequenced by immunoSEQ multiplex PCR; TCRdb stores in-frame clones only, minus some. Clone size and V and J calls were adopted from that table, with D and trimming inferred from the DNA. The table records approximately 130,000 clones, roughly 72% of them present only once. The TCR sequence derives from a human donor in a cohort sampled during active COVID-19. The sequenced sample was peripheral blood. The chain combines TRBV7-6 with TRBJ2-7; 7 bases align to TRBD1. The CDR3 loop is CASSLGNRGNEQYF. CDR3 bases: TGTGCCAGCAGCCTGGGAAACAGGGGAAACGAGCAGTACTTC.